The 22 T cell receptor beta chains reported below all come from one sample, sequenced in a study of T cells after yellow fever vaccination. TCRdb passed the 5' RACE reads through MiXCR, listing each CDR3 protein once. The data hold under 300,000 distinct CDR3 sequences, with approximately 13% observed a single time. This sample comprised CD4+ T cells sorted from PBMCs, obtained 45 days after the yellow fever booster vaccination. Source of these receptors: a man aged 30-40 years who received the YFV17D yellow fever vaccine.

The rearrangement links TRBV5-4 to TRBJ2-1, with TRBD1 matching over 7 bases. This CDR3 contains 16 residues. V was pared by 4 bases and J by 4 bases, with 11 bases of the junction left unmatched. The V gene's germline CDR1 is SGHNT and CDR2 YYREEE (reference sequence). The CDR3 loop is CASSPGGERGYNEQFF. As DNA, the CDR3 is TGTGCCAGCAGCCCAGGGGGAGAAAGAGGGTACAATGAGCAGTTCTTC.

This clonotype was observed a few times. The chain's CDR3 is CASSPRTGKAQYF. In DNA, the CDR3 is TGTGCCAGCAGTCCCCGGACAGGGAAGGCCCAGTACTTC. The chain recombines TRBV12-3 or TRBV12-4 with TRBJ2-5, with 8 bases aligning to TRBD1. This CDR3 spans 13 amino acids. V lost 5 bases and J lost 9; bases outside the gene matches: 8.

This clonotype was recorded a few times. The V call is TRBV12-3 or TRBV12-4, the J call TRBJ1-1; no definite D call. Trimming took 7 bases from V and 1 from J, leaving 7 bases between them. The CDR3 is 12 residues long. CDR3 in DNA: TGTGCCAGCACACAGCGGAACACTGAAGCTTTCTTT. Protein sequence: CASTQRNTEAFF.

This clonotype was observed a few times. V and J are TRBV11-2 and TRBJ2-5; TRBD2 matches 13 bases. The CDR3 is 16 amino acids. In germline, CDR1 is SGHAT, CDR2 FQNNGV. The trim removed 5 bases at V and 4 bases at J, leaving 7 bases unmatched. CDR3 protein: CASSRTSGSLAETQYF. The CDR3 region has the DNA TGTGCCAGCAGCAGGACTAGCGGGAGTTTGGCAGAGACCCAGTACTTC.

This clonotype was seen more than once but under ten times. The chain has TRBV27 and TRBJ2-5; weak D call: TRBD2 (6 bases). CDR1 and CDR2 from the germline V gene are MNHEY and SMNVEV (reference sequence). This CDR3 has 13 amino acids. V lost 6 bases to trimming and J lost 4 bases, with 12 bases between them. Here the CDR3 DNA reads TGTGCCAGCAGCCACGGGGGTCCAGAGACCCAGTACTTC. It is translated as CASSHGGPETQYF.

This chain links TRBV4-2 with TRBJ2-7, with no clear D. Per germline, CDR1 LGHNA and CDR2 YNFKEQ. The CDR3 extends over 16 amino acids. Between the trimmed V and J ends, which lost 0 bases and 3 bases, there was a span of 15 bases. This CDR3 is CASSQDRAVRVYEQYF. CDR3 nucleotides: TGTGCCAGCAGCCAAGATAGGGCGGTGAGAGTCTACGAGCAGTACTTC.

The chain employs TRBV6-5 and TRBJ2-5; TRBD1 or TRBD2 may be the D gene (7 bases each). Germline V lookup: CDR1 MNHEY, CDR2 SVGAGI. This CDR3 spans 17 amino acids. Trimming stripped 2 bases from V and 5 bases from J, with 21 bases between. The CDR3 DNA is TGTGCCAGCAGTTACCTGGGACAGCGCCCCGGGGGGGAGACCCAGTACTTC. Protein sequence: CASSYLGQRPGGETQYF.

This clonotype has just a few counts. The chain is built from TRBV28 and TRBJ1-5; D remains unclear. The CDR3 runs to 16 residues. The V and J ends lost 5 bases and 2 bases respectively, with 16 bases between them. Per the germline V gene, CDR1 is MDHEN and CDR2 is SYDVKM. In nucleotides, the CDR3 is TGTGCCAGCAGTCCCCCCGTCGGCTCACGCAATCAGCCCCAGCATTTT. Protein: CASSPPVGSRNQPQHF.

Only a few counts were recorded for this clonotype. This chain joins TRBV7-3 and TRBJ1-5; maybe TRBD1 (5 bases). This CDR3 spans 17 amino acids. Germline V gene lookup returns CDR1 SGHTA and CDR2 FQGTGA. Trimming stripped 2 bases from V and 9 bases from J, with 23 bases between. CDR3 coding DNA: TGTGCCAGCAGCTTAGGCCGGAGGGAGGCCGGGGGGACGCCCCAGCATTTT. Amino acid sequence: CASSLGRREAGGTPQHF.

This chain uses TRBV4-3 with TRBJ2-5; D may be TRBD1 (7 bases). The V end was cut by 0 bases, the J end by 5 bases, with 22 bases between. Germline CDR1 reads LGHNA; CDR2 reads YSLEER. The CDR3 consists of 18 residues. CDR3 DNA sequence: TGCGCCAGCAGCCAAGAGGGCCCAGGGGGAGGTCTAATTGAGACCCAGTACTTC. Protein sequence: CASSQEGPGGGLIETQYF.

The chain recombines TRBV4-3 with TRBJ2-7; a weak D match, TRBD2 (5 bases). CDR1 is LGHNA and CDR2 is YSLEER in the germline V gene. The CDR3 extends over 17 amino acids. Trimming removed 0 bases at V and 7 bases at J, with 22 bases between. The CDR3 protein is CASSQEQPGTWRVEQYF. CDR3 DNA: TGCGCCAGCAGCCAAGAACAACCCGGAACTTGGCGGGTGGAGCAGTACTTC.

This clonotype was picked up a small number of times. This chain uses TRBV20-1 with TRBJ2-3, with TRBD2 matching 11 bases. The CDR3 extends over 16 amino acids. Germline V gives CDR1 DFQATT, CDR2 SNEGSKA (reference sequence). After removal of 5 bases from V and 6 bases from J, the junction contained 13 bases not matched to a gene. Here the CDR3 DNA reads TGCAGTGCTCCTAGGCAGTTAGCGGGAGGGTCCGATACGCAGTATTTT. It yields the protein CSAPRQLAGGSDTQYF.

This clonotype occurred many times. V usage is TRBV20-1 and J usage is TRBJ2-1; 12 nucleotides agree with TRBD2. V was clipped by 2 bases and J by 3 bases; unmatched bases: 5. The CDR3 is 16 amino acids. Germline values: CDR1 DFQATT, CDR2 SNEGSKA (reference sequence). CDR3: CSARRLAGANYNEQFF. The CDR3 DNA follows: TGCAGTGCTAGACGACTAGCGGGAGCGAACTACAATGAGCAGTTCTTC.

This clonotype was observed a few times. This chain links TRBV20-1 with TRBJ2-1; a weak D match, TRBD2 (5 bases). V lost 5 bases and J lost 10, with 21 bases in between. Germline V lookup: CDR1 DFQATT, CDR2 SNEGSKA (reference sequence). The CDR3 runs to 14 residues. The CDR3 DNA is TGCAGTGCTCCAGACGGGAATCCCTTCGGCGAGCAGTTCTTC. Translated: CSAPDGNPFGEQFF.

This clonotype has just a few counts. This chain connects TRBV13 to TRBJ2-7, with 7 bases that match TRBD1. In germline, CDR1 is PRHDT, CDR2 FYEKMQ (reference sequence). This CDR3 is 14 amino acids long. Losses at the gene ends were 3 bases for V and 4 bases for J; bases not matched to a gene: 6. CDR3 amino acids: CASSLGQTFYEQYF. The CDR3 coding sequence is TGTGCCAGCAGCTTGGGACAGACCTTTTACGAGCAGTACTTC.

This clonotype was seen a few times. V gene TRBV2 combines with J gene TRBJ2-1; D is unclear. Germline loops: CDR1 SNHLY, CDR2 FYNNEI. The CDR3 is 15 residues long. V was cut by 5 bases and J by 0 bases, with 11 bases left in between. As DNA, the CDR3 is TGTGCCAGCAGTACCGCTCTACCCTCCTACAATGAGCAGTTCTTC. Its protein product is CASSTALPSYNEQFF. Complete variable domain (other parts from reference TRBV2 and TRBJ2-1): EPEVTQTPSHQVTQMGQEVILRCVPISNHLYFYWYRQILGQKVEFLVSFYNNEISEKSEIFDDQFSVERPDGSNFTLKIRSTKLEDSAMYFCASSTALPSYNEQFFGPGTRLTVL.

The chain employs TRBV20-1 and TRBJ2-7; D is unclear. V lost 1 base to trimming and J lost 6 bases, with 7 bases between them. The CDR3 totals 11 residues. Germline V lookup: CDR1 DFQATT, CDR2 SNEGSKA (reference sequence). As DNA, the CDR3 is TGCAGTGCTAGAGCGGACGGCGAGCAGTACTTC. Amino acid sequence: CSARADGEQYF.

A few counts support this clonotype. The chain carries TRBV7-9 and TRBJ2-7; a weak D match, TRBD1 (6 bases). Deletions cut 3 bases from V and 1 base from J, with 10 bases between. Germline loops: CDR1 SEHNR, CDR2 FQNEAQ (reference sequence). The CDR3 covers 14 residues. Here the CDR3 DNA reads TGTGCCAGCAGCTTCGGAGGACAGTCCTACGAGCAGTACTTC. Its protein product is CASSFGGQSYEQYF.

The rearrangement uses TRBV7-2 and TRBJ2-1, with TRBD1 as a possible D gene (6 bases). The CDR3 is made up of 14 amino acids. The germline V and J ends were trimmed by 5 bases and 9 bases, with 17 bases remaining between them. Germline CDR1 SGHTA, CDR2 FQGNSA. In DNA form, the CDR3 reads TGTGCCAGCAGCCCCAGGACAGCGCCCGGTGAGCAGTTCTTC. Its translation is CASSPRTAPGEQFF.

This clonotype has at least ten counts. This chain links TRBV10-3 with TRBJ2-5; D is uncertain. This CDR3 region has 13 residues. CDR1 and CDR2 (germline): ENHRY, SYGVKD. V was clipped by 5 bases and J by 4 bases, with 11 bases between them. As DNA, the CDR3 is TGTGCCATCAGTAACGGGCAGCTAGAGACCCAGTACTTC. Translated, it gives CAISNGQLETQYF.

This clonotype came up many times. The chain couples TRBV24-1 to TRBJ2-7; 8 nucleotides line up with TRBD1. The CDR3 contains 14 residues. Germline V gene lookup returns CDR1 KGHDR and CDR2 SFDVKD. V shed 5 bases and J 0 bases; nucleotides not matched to a gene: 2. The CDR3 DNA follows: TGTGCCACCAGTGCTACAGGGGGCTCCTACGAGCAGTACTTC. Protein: CATSATGGSYEQYF.

This chain uses TRBV11-2 with TRBJ2-6; 12 nucleotides align to TRBD2. Germline V gene sequence: CDR1 SGHAT, CDR2 FQNNGV. The CDR3 length is 18 residues. V shed 5 bases, J shed 2 bases, and the junction held 7 bases outside the gene matches. CDR3 nucleotides: TGTGCCAGCAGCAGACCGACTAGCGGGAGTACTGGGGCCAACGTCCTGACTTTC. This sequence encodes CASSRPTSGSTGANVLTF.